This T cell receptor beta chain was identified in a study of T cells after posttransplantation cyclophosphamide (dated by TCRdb to 2016 to 2017). Broadly, across the study: T cell repertoire reconstitution was tracked by TRB sequencing after myeloablative bone marrow transplantation in which posttransplantation cyclophosphamide was used as GVHD prophylaxis. Public TRB sequences were searched against a database of over 3,000 sequences associated with responses to pathogens, tumor antigens, self-antigens and alloantigens. Because TRA and TRB clonality correlated tightly in 9 samples, the subsequent TCR analyses were limited to TRB only. TRB sequencing was performed on blood from all 34 PTCy patients with 1-year posttransplant specimens. In 3 patients, up to about 3 additional blood samples taken between 2 and 5.2 years after transplant also underwent TRB sequencing, as did pretransplant blood from 4 patients. Samples from a few dozen PTCy-treated patients, along with samples from some 17 of their related bone marrow donors, underwent antigen receptor sequencing.

As encoded in the germline V gene (reference sequence), CDR1 is LNHDA while CDR2 is SQIVND. The CDR3 contains 13 residues, cysteine and phenylalanine counted. The sequence is cut down to CDR3 DNA, 39 bases in frame from base 1. Germline trimming: 5 bases from V, 4 bases from J; junction bases outside gene matches: 4. Peripheral blood samples were provided by related bone marrow donors on the day of marrow donation. Peripheral blood and bone marrow mononuclear cells were isolated by Ficoll-Hypaque density centrifugation and were cryopreserved. CD4+ and CD8+ T cells, including naive and memory subsets, were sorted by FACS on a FACSAria II. TRB sequencing was run on genomic DNA with either the immunoSEQ assay at survey resolution or the hsTCRB kit. The paper's processing steps were these. The immunoSEQ software handled the initial read processing, while the LymphoSeq R package was used for the repertoire analyses. Clonality was calculated as 1 minus normalized Shannon entropy, and the Gini coefficient was also calculated for each TRB dataset. Phenotypes of unsorted samples were inferred by mapping TRB sequences from sorted subsets of the recipient or donor onto unsorted samples of the same recipient. Here the immuneACCESS table is served through TCRdb, limited to in-frame sequences with V and J called. Missing clones are a known gap in these copies; in checked studies unresolved V genes cover under half, and the rest lacks a known reason. V, J and clone size reflect that table, while D and trimming were determined from the DNA. This sample has roughly 3,000 clones in its table, and around 57% of those were observed once. Together, the top ten hold roughly 25% of the sample.

Beyond this particular receptor, the publication reports: Across 45 or so patients, recipient CMV seropositivity and CMV reactivation were highly associated with TRB clonality; PTCy diversity was similar to CNI/methotrexate controls. Donor-recipient similarity was low at 1-2 months but increased during the first year, and donor CD8+ memory clones often dominated later blood repertoires. The TRB repertoires of T cells infiltrating skin or the GI tract showed only limited overlap with the TRB repertoires found in blood.

Comments on this clone: Its antigen is currently not known. Base qualities are not recorded, but no much larger clone differs from it by a single base.

Sequenced material: memory CD8+ T cells sorted from blood. Rearrangement joined TRBV19 to TRBJ1-2; the junction holds 7 bases that match TRBD1. This clonotype was sampled from a woman in her 30s in good health and a related stem cell transplant donor. The CDR3 has the sequence CASSHGTVYGYTF. The nucleotide sequence is given as TGTGCCAGTAGTCATGGGACAGTCTATGGCTACACCTTC.